These 25 T cell receptor beta chains originate from one sample sequenced in a study of blood T cell repertoires in COVID-19. The assay was immunoSEQ multiplex PCR, and TCRdb's table has in-frame clones only and misses some. The data contain over 200,000 clones, over 75% of them singletons. The specimen was peripheral blood. Source of these receptors: a man aged 40-50 years with active or convalescent COVID-19.

The chain carries TRBV7-9 and TRBJ1-2; D unresolved. V was pared by 8 bases and J by 8 bases, with 27 bases between. The CDR3 sequence is 16 residues long. Germline CDR1 and CDR2: SEHNR and FQNEAQ (reference sequence). The CDR3 protein is CASLSPKDGITGGYTF. As DNA, the CDR3 is TGTGCCAGCCTCTCCCCAAAAGACGGAATCACGGGAGGCTACACCTTC.

V and J are TRBV30 and TRBJ2-2; no clear D gene. Per germline, CDR1 GTSNPN and CDR2 SVGIG (reference sequence). The CDR3 spans 13 residues. V was clipped by 2 bases and J by 1 base, with 5 bases between them. CDR3 DNA: TGTGCCTGGAGTCGACAGAACACCGGGGAGCTGTTTTTT. Translating it yields CAWSRQNTGELFF.

The chain recombines TRBV3-1 (or the pseudogene TRBV3-2) with TRBJ1-2; 8 bases match TRBD1. CDR1 is LGHDT and CDR2 is YNNKEL in the germline V gene (reference sequence). V dropped 4 bases and J dropped 6; count of bases not matched to a gene: 7. The CDR3 is made up of 14 amino acids. CDR3 loop: CASSPYGQGNGYTF. CDR3 bases: TGTGCCAGCAGCCCATACGGACAGGGAAATGGCTACACCTTC.

The CDR3 sequence is CASSERTGEGGELFF. The CDR3 DNA reads as TGTGCCAGCAGTGAGAGGACAGGGGAAGGCGGGGAGCTGTTTTTT. The rearrangement links TRBV6-4 to TRBJ2-2, with 9 bases that match TRBD1. The germline V gene has CDR1 MRHNA and CDR2 SNTAGT. The CDR3 has 15 residues. The V gene end was trimmed by 3 bases and the J gene end by 7 bases; junction bases not matched to a gene: 6.

The chain is built from TRBV7-8 and TRBJ1-3; weak D call: TRBD1 (6 bases). Germline CDR1 SGHVS, CDR2 FQNEAQ. Trimming took off 4 bases at V and 0 bases at J, with 19 bases between the two ends. CDR3 length: 18 residues. The CDR3, as DNA: TGTGCCAGCAGCTCAGGGATAATACAGGGTTCCTCTGGAAACACCATATATTTT. Translation: CASSSGIIQGSSGNTIYF.

This clone has a handful of counts. The chain recombines TRBV28 with TRBJ2-7, with 8 bases identical to TRBD2. The CDR3 totals 15 residues. The V and J ends lost 6 bases and 6 bases, in that order; junction bases with no gene match: 13. CDR1 is MDHEN and CDR2 is SYDVKM in the germline V gene. CDR3 bases: TGTGCCAGCAGGTATCGGGGGGGCGCGGGGCGCGAGCAGTACTTC. Protein product: CASRYRGGAGREQYF.

This clone was found a few times. The chain is built from TRBV28 and TRBJ1-6, with D uncertain. Trimming took off 7 bases at V and 0 bases at J, with 10 bases between the two ends. CDR1 is MDHEN and CDR2 is SYDVKM in the germline V gene. The CDR3 is 15 residues long. CDR3 bases: TGTGCCAGCATCATGACAAGCTCCTATAATTCACCCCTCCACTTT. Residues: CASIMTSSYNSPLHF.

V is TRBV11-2 and J is TRBJ1-2, with D hard to call. Germline assignment: CDR1 SGHAT and CDR2 FQNNGV. V was shortened by 0 bases and J by 8 bases, with 13 bases between the two germline ends. The CDR3 runs 14 residues. The CDR3 sequence: CASSLDRYTEGYTF. The CDR3 DNA is TGTGCCAGCAGCTTAGATCGCTATACAGAGGGCTACACCTTC.

This chain uses TRBV11-2 with TRBJ1-1; a weak D match, TRBD1 (5 bases). Trimming took off 1 base at V and 4 bases at J, with 13 bases between the two ends. Germline V gene sequence: CDR1 SGHAT, CDR2 FQNNGV. This CDR3 has 15 residues. The CDR3 DNA follows: TGTGCCAGCAGCTTAGTCGGGGGGTTAGGCACTGAAGCTTTCTTT. It codes for CASSLVGGLGTEAFF.

This rearrangement joins TRBV3-1 (or the pseudogene TRBV3-2) to TRBJ1-4; TRBD1 matches at 7 bases. Germline CDR1 LGHDT, CDR2 YNNKEL (reference sequence). The CDR3 contains 16 residues. The V and J ends lost 4 bases and 13 bases, in that order; junction bases with no gene match: 18. As DNA, the CDR3 is TGTGCCAGCAGCCTCTCCGGGACAGTTATATCCCCTGTACTGTTTTTT. Protein product: CASSLSGTVISPVLFF.

The chain combines TRBV3-1 (or the pseudogene TRBV3-2) with TRBJ2-7; D might be TRBD1 (5 bases). The CDR3 loop spans 18 amino acids. V dropped 1 base and J dropped 0 bases, with 19 bases sitting between them. Germline V gene lookup returns CDR1 LGHDT and CDR2 YNNKEL (reference sequence). CDR3 protein: CASSQAGLTGDLSYEQYF. CDR3 nucleotide sequence: TGTGCCAGCAGCCAAGCCGGCCTAACAGGCGACCTCTCCTACGAGCAGTACTTC.

The CDR3 here is CASSLDGQGNTEAFF. The CDR3 DNA follows: TGCGCCAGCAGCTTGGACGGACAGGGGAACACTGAAGCTTTCTTT. The chain carries TRBV5-1 and TRBJ1-1, with 8 bases that match TRBD1. CDR1 SGHRS and CDR2 YFSETQ come from the germline V gene. The CDR3 contains 15 residues. J gave up 1 base and V 0 bases, and 2 bases lay outside the gene matches.

The chain uses TRBV12-3 or TRBV12-4 and TRBJ1-3; 9 bases align to TRBD1. Trimming took 5 bases from V and 5 from J; bases not matched to a gene: 1. The length of the CDR3 is 13 residues. CDR3 residues: CASSTGGRNTIYF. For the CDR3, the DNA is TGTGCCAGCAGTACAGGGGGCAGAAACACCATATATTTT.

The rearrangement joins TRBV28 to TRBJ1-6; 9 bases fit TRBD1. The CDR3 runs to 15 residues. Unmatched junction bases numbered 4, after V lost 0 bases and J lost 10 bases. Germline V lookup: CDR1 MDHEN, CDR2 SYDVKM. The CDR3 reads CASSLWGQGGSPLHF. The CDR3 coding sequence is TGTGCCAGCAGTTTATGGGGACAGGGTGGATCACCCCTCCACTTT.

This clone came up a few times. The rearrangement links TRBV21-1 to TRBJ1-2; the DNA was not used to check the table's D call, TRBD1. TRBV21-1 is labeled a pseudogene. The CDR3 runs to 16 residues. CDR3 nucleotides: TGTGCCAGCAGCAAAGGGGTTAGGGACAGGGTGAGTGGCTACACCTTC. This codes for CASSKGVRDRVSGYTF.

The gene calls are TRBV5-4 and TRBJ1-1; TRBD1 matches 9 bases. The CDR3 is made up of 14 amino acids. After removal of 4 bases from V and 5 bases from J, the junction contained 6 bases not matched to a gene. The germline CDR1 and CDR2 sequences are SGHNT and YYREEE (reference sequence). The CDR3 region is CASSPDRGRTEAFF. CDR3 DNA: TGTGCCAGCAGCCCCGACAGGGGGAGAACTGAAGCTTTCTTT.

This clone was picked up a small number of times. The V gene is TRBV20-1, the J gene TRBJ1-1; D is perhaps TRBD1 (5 bases). This CDR3 contains 11 residues. Germline V gene data show CDR1 as DFQATT and CDR2 as SNEGSKA (reference sequence). V was shortened by 6 bases and J by 5 bases, with 10 bases between the two germline ends. CDR3 region: CSAGGRTEAFF. DNA for the CDR3: TGCAGTGCGGGGGGACGGACTGAAGCTTTCTTT.

This sequence joins TRBV12-5 and TRBJ2-1; TRBD1 matches at 12 bases. The junction had 3 bases not matched to a gene; V was cut back by 7 bases and J by 5 bases. The CDR3 is 14 amino acids. Germline values: CDR1 LGHNT, CDR2 FRNRAP. The CDR3 here is CASAWDRGHNEQFF. CDR3 nucleotide sequence: TGTGCTAGTGCCTGGGACAGGGGGCACAATGAGCAGTTCTTC. Drawing the rest from reference TRBV12-5 and TRBJ2-1, the complete variable domain is DARVTQTPRHKVTEMGQEVTMRCQPILGHNTVFWYRQTMMQGLELLAYFRNRAPLDDSGMPKDRFSAEMPDATLATLKIQPSEPRDSAVYFCASAWDRGHNEQFFGPGTRLTVL.

The chain is built from TRBV6-1 and TRBJ1-4, with 10 bases matching TRBD1. The CDR3 totals 17 residues. V trimming: 0 bases; J trimming: 9 bases; junction bases outside the gene matches: 10. Germline V gene lookup returns CDR1 MNHNS and CDR2 SASEGT. The CDR3 DNA reads as TGTGCCAGCAGTGAAGCCCTTCTGACAGGGGGCCGTCAAAAACTGTTTTTT. Protein sequence: CASSEALLTGGRQKLFF.

The J gene is TRBJ2-1, the V gene TRBV3-1 (or the pseudogene TRBV3-2); 8 nucleotides align to TRBD2. The CDR3 spans 15 residues. V lost 5 bases to trimming and J lost 0 bases; unmatched junction nucleotides: 3. The germline CDR1 and CDR2 sequences are LGHDT and YNNKEL (reference sequence). Here the CDR3 reads CASSKTSGSYNEQFF. CDR3 coding DNA: TGTGCCAGCAGCAAAACTAGCGGCTCCTACAATGAGCAGTTCTTC.

The chain has TRBV9 and TRBJ2-5; the D gene is possibly TRBD1 (5 bases). Trimming shortened V by 3 bases and J by 5 bases, and 14 bases separated the two germline ends. The CDR3 loop spans 14 amino acids. Germline CDR1 SGDLS, CDR2 YYNGEE. CDR3 sequence: CASSEVTPGETQYF. For the CDR3, the DNA is TGTGCCAGCAGCGAAGTTACACCAGGGGAGACCCAGTACTTC.

The chain carries TRBV27 and TRBJ1-6; 11 bases align to TRBD1. V shed 5 bases and J 6 bases; nucleotides not matched to a gene: 9. The CDR3 has 17 residues. Germline CDR1 MNHEY, CDR2 SMNVEV (reference sequence). CDR3 residues: CASSTHQGTGGNSPLHF. The CDR3 coding sequence is TGTGCCAGCAGTACCCATCAGGGGACAGGGGGTAATTCACCCCTCCACTTT.

J is TRBJ2-5 and V is TRBV5-6, with 10 bases lining up with TRBD2. Germline CDR1 and CDR2: SGHDT and YYEEEE. The J segment lost 4 bases and the V segment lost 4 bases, leaving 7 bases of the junction unmatched. The CDR3 sequence is 15 residues long. The CDR3 protein is CASSLESSGGETQYF. The CDR3 DNA follows: TGTGCCAGCAGCCTGGAGTCTAGCGGGGGAGAGACCCAGTACTTC.

The V call is TRBV2, the J call TRBJ1-4, with D possibly TRBD1 on 6 matching bases. The germline V gene has CDR1 SNHLY and CDR2 FYNNEI. This CDR3 has 13 residues. Trimming took off 7 bases at V and 7 bases at J, with 13 bases between the two ends. The CDR3 nucleotides read TGTGCCAGCACGGGGGGGGCAAGTGAAAAACTGTTTTTT. This sequence encodes CASTGGASEKLFF.

This chain links TRBV6-8 with TRBJ1-2; D ambiguous. The CDR3 runs to 10 residues. The V and J ends lost 4 bases and 13 bases respectively, with 10 bases between them. Germline V gene lookup returns CDR1 MNHGY and CDR2 SAAAGT. As DNA, the CDR3 is TGTGCCAGCAGTTCCACCCCCGGCACCTTC. This gives the protein CASSSTPGTF.